This T cell receptor beta chain stems from a study of regulatory T cells in long-lasting Graves disease. This clonotype was seen only a few times. Its cognate antigen is unknown. The authors built TCR beta libraries using iRepertoire HTBI primers and Arm-PCR of CDR3 regions. TCRdb analysed the multiplex PCR reads with MiXCR anew, one entry per CDR3 protein. The sample contains approximately 440,000 distinct CDR3 sequences, roughly 15% of which appear only once. Time point in this sample: newly diagnosed GD, antithyroid drugs for less than 3 months. Extracted PBMC RNA gave rise to the TCR library. V gave up 4 bases and J gave up 3 bases; unmatched junction bases: 9. This CDR3 comprises 16 residues. From germline, CDR1 is SQVTM and CDR2 ANQGSEA. Findings and caveats of the study: Repertoires from persistent disease leaned toward TRBV28, TRBJ1-2 and TRBJ2-5. Less diverse TCR repertoires were seen in persistent Graves' patients than in newly diagnosed ones. With under 3,500 shared public clonotypes, persistent patients exceeded new patients, who shared more than 900.

These data were also filed under a second study, of T cells in Graves' hyperthyroidism and ophthalmopathy. In that study: Most thyroid clonotypes with frequency above 0.001 were detected in blood.

The material sequenced was peripheral blood mononuclear cells (PBMCs), taken at new diagnosis, from a patient treated with antithyroid drugs. The TCR comes from a man aged 35 to 55 with Graves disease. V usage is TRBV29-1 and J usage is TRBJ2-7; 13 nucleotides line up with TRBD2. The CDR3 reads CSVALPRTSGSYEQYF. Here the CDR3 DNA reads TGCAGCGTTGCCCTACCTCGGACTAGCGGGAGCTACGAGCAGTACTTC.